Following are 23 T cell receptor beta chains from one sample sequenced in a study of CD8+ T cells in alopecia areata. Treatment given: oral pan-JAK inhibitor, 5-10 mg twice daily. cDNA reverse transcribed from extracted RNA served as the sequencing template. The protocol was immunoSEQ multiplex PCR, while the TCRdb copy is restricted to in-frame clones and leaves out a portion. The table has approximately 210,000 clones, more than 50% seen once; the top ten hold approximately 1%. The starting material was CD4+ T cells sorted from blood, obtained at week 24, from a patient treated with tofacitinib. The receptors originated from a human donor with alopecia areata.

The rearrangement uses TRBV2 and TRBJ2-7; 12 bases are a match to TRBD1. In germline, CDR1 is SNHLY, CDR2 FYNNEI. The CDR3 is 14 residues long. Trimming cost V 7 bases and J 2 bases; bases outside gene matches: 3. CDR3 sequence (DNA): TGTGCCAGCATCCGGGACAGGGGGCCCTACGAGCAGTACTTC. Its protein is CASIRDRGPYEQYF. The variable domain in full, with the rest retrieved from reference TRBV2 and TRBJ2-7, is EPEVTQTPSHQVTQMGQEVILRCVPISNHLYFYWYRQILGQKVEFLVSFYNNEISEKSEIFDDQFSVERPDGSNFTLKIRSTKLEDSAMYFCASIRDRGPYEQYFGPGTRLTVT.

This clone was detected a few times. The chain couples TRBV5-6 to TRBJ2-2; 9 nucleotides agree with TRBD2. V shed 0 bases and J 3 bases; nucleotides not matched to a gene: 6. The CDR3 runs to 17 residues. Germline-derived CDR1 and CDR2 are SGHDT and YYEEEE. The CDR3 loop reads CASSLGSGGFDTGELFF. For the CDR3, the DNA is TGTGCCAGCAGCTTGGGTAGCGGGGGATTTGACACCGGGGAGCTGTTTTTT.

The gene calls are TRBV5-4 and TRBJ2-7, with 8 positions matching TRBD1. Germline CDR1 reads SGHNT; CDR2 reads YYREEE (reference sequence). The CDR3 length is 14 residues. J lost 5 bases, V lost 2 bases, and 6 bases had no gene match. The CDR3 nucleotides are TGTGCCAGCAGCTTTGGACAGGGAAGGGACGAGCAGTACTTC. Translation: CASSFGQGRDEQYF.

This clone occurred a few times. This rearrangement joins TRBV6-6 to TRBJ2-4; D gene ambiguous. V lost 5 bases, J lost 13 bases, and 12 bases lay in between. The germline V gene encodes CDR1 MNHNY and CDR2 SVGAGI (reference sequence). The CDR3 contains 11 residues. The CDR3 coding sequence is TGTGCCAGCAGTGAGAAGACGCAACAGTACTTC. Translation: CASSEKTQQYF.

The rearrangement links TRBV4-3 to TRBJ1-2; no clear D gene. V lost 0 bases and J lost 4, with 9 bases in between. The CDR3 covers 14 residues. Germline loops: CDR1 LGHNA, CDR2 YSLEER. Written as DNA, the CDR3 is TGCGCCAGCAGCCAAGATCTTTCGGGCTATGGCTACACCTTC. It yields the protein CASSQDLSGYGYTF.

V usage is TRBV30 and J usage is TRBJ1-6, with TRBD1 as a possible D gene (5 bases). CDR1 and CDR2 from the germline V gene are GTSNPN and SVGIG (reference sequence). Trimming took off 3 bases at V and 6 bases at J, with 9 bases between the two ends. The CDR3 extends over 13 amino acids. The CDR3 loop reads CAWRIGTNSPLHF. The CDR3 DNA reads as TGTGCCTGGAGGATAGGGACTAATTCACCCCTCCACTTT. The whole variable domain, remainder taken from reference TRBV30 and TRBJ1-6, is SQTIHQWPATLVQPVGSPLSLECTVEGTSNPNLYWYRQAAGRGLQLLFYSVGIGQISSEVPQNLSASRPQDRQFILSSKKLLLSDSGFYLCAWRIGTNSPLHFGNGTRLTVT.

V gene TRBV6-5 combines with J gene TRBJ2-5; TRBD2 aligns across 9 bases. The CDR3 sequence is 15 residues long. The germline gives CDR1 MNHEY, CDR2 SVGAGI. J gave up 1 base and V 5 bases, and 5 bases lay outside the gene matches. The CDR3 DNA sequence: TGTGCCAGCAGTCTTGCAGCGGGGGGCCAAGAGACCCAGTACTTC. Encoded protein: CASSLAAGGQETQYF.

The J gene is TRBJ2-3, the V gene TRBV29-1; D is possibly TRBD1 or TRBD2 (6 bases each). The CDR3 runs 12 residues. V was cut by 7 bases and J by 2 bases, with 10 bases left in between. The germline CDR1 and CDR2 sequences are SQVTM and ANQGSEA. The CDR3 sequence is CSGGALTDTQYF. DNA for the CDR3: TGCAGCGGGGGGGCCCTCACAGATACGCAGTATTTT.

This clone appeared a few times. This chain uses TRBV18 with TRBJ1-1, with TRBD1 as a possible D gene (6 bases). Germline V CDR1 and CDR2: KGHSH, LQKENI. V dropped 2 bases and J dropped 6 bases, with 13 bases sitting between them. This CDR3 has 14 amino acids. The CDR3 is CASSPWGRLPEAFF. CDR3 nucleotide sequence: TGTGCCAGCTCACCATGGGGGCGACTCCCTGAAGCTTTCTTT.

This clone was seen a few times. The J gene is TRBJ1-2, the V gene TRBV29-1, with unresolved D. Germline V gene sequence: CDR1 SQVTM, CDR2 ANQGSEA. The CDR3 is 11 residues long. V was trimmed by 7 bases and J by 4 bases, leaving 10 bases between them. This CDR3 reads CSATGPYGYTF. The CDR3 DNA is TGCAGCGCAACGGGTCCCTATGGCTACACCTTC.

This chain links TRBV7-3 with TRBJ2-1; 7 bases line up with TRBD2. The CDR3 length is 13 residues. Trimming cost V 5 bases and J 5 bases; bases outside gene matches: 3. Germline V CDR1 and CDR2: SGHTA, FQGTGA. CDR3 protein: CASSPSGNNEQFF. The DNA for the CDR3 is TGTGCCAGCAGCCCGAGCGGGAACAATGAGCAGTTCTTC.

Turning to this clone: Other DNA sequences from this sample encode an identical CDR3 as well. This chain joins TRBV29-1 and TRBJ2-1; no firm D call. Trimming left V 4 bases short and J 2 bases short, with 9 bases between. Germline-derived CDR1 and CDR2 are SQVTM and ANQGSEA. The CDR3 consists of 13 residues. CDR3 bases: TGCAGCGTTGCCGGACGGGCCTACAATGAGCAGTTCTTC. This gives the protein CSVAGRAYNEQFF.

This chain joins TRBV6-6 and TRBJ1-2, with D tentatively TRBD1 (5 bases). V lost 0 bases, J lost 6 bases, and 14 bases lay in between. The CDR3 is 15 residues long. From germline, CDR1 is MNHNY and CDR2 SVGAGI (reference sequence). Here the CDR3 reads CASSYSVGGDDGYTF. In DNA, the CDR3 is TGTGCCAGCAGTTACTCGGTAGGAGGGGATGATGGCTACACCTTC.

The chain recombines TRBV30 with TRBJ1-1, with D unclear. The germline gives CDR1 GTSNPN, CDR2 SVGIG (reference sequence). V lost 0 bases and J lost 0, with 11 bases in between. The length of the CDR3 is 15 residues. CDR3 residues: CAWSVLKTVNTEAFF. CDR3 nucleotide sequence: TGTGCCTGGAGTGTGTTGAAAACAGTGAACACTGAAGCTTTCTTT. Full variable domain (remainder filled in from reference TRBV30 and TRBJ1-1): SQTIHQWPATLVQPVGSPLSLECTVEGTSNPNLYWYRQAAGRGLQLLFYSVGIGQISSEVPQNLSASRPQDRQFILSSKKLLLSDSGFYLCAWSVLKTVNTEAFFGQGTRLTVV.

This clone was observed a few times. The CDR3 is CASAPEGTGELFF. DNA for the CDR3: TGCGCCAGCGCCCCGGAGGGCACCGGGGAGCTGTTTTTT. V is TRBV5-1 and J is TRBJ2-2; tentative D call: TRBD2 (6 bases). Trimming cost V 7 bases and J 4 bases, with 11 bases left between them. The CDR3 spans 13 residues. Germline-derived CDR1 and CDR2 are SGHRS and YFSETQ.

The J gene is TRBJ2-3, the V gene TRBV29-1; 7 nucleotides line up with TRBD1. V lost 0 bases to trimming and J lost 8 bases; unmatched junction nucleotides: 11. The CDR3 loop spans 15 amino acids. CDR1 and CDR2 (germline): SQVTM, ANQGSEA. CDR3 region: CSVEDLRQGEGTQYF. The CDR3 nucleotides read TGCAGCGTTGAAGACCTAAGACAGGGTGAGGGTACGCAGTATTTT.

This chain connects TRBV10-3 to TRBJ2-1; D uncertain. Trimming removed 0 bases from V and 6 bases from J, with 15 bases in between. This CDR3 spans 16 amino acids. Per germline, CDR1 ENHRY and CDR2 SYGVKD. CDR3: CAISESTRLFANEQFF. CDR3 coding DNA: TGTGCCATCAGTGAGTCGACTCGTCTTTTCGCCAATGAGCAGTTCTTC.

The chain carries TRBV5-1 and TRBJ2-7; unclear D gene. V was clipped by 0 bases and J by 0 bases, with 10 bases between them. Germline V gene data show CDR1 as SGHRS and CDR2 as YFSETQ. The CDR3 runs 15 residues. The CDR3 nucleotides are TGCGCCAGCAGCTTGGCGGCGGAGAGCTCCTACGAGCAGTACTTC. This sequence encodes CASSLAAESSYEQYF.

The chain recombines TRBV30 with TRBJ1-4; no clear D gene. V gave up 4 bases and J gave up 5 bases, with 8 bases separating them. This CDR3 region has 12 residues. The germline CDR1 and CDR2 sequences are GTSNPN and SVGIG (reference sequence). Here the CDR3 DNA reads TGTGCCTGGAACGAGCAAAATGAAAAACTGTTTTTT. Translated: CAWNEQNEKLFF.

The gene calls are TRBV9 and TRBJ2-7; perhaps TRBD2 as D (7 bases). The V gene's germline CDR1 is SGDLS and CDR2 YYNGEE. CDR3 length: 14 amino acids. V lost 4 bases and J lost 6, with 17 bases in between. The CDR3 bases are TGTGCCAGCAGCCCCCGACGGGGGGCGGGCGAGCAGTACTTC. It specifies CASSPRRGAGEQYF.

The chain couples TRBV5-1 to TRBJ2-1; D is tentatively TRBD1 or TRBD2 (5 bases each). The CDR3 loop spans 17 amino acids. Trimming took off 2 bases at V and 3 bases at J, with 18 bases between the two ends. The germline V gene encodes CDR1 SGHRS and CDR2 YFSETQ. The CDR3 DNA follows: TGCGCCAGCAGCTTTGGGGACCTCCGGGGTATCTACAATGAGCAGTTCTTC. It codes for CASSFGDLRGIYNEQFF.

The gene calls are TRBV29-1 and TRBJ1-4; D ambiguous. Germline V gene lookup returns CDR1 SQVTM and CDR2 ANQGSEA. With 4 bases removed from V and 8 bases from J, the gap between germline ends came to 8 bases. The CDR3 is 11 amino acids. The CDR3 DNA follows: TGCAGCGTTGGAGTTTTGGAAAAACTGTTTTTT. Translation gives CSVGVLEKLFF. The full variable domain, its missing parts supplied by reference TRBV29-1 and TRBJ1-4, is SAVISQKPSRDICQRGTSLTIQCQVDSQVTMMFWYRQQPGQSLTLIATANQGSEATYESGFVIDKFPISRPNLTFSTLTVSNMSPEDSSIYLCSVGVLEKLFFGSGTQLSVL.

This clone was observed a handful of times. The chain's CDR3 is CAISESSGTGRPGELFF. For the CDR3, the DNA is TGTGCCATCAGTGAGTCGTCCGGGACAGGAAGACCCGGGGAGCTGTTTTTT. This chain uses TRBV10-3 with TRBJ2-2; 8 bases are a match to TRBD1. The CDR3 totals 17 residues. Germline-derived CDR1 and CDR2 are ENHRY and SYGVKD. V lost 0 bases and J lost 6; bases outside the gene matches: 9.